This TCR beta chain was sequenced during a study of control samples from healthy donors and cancer patients (dated by TCRdb to about 2020). As concerns this clone: The antigen it binds to is not known. There are no base qualities to consult, and no much larger clone falls within one base.

Library generation was performed with the immunoSEQ multiplex PCR assay. TCRdb took this table from immuneACCESS and kept in-frame rearrangements with V and J called. Such tables lack part of the clones; where checked against another copy, unresolved V genes explain under half of the gap, and the rest is unexplained. This sample holds around 110,000 clones; over 90% were observed only once. 2% to 3% of the sample is in the top ten clones. V and J are trimmed by 6 bases and 4 bases, and the gene matches miss 8 bases of the junction. The CDR3, cysteine through phenylalanine, is 15 amino acids long. The DNA shown is the 45-base CDR3, in frame from base 1. The germline V gene yields MNHEY for CDR1 and SVGEGT for CDR2.

The rearrangement combines TRBV6-2 or TRBV6-3 with TRBJ2-1; 8 central nucleotides agree with TRBD2. The sequence was collected from a man aged 25 to 40 in good health. Material for sequencing was blood. CDR3 protein: CASSTYGGGYNEQFF. The nucleotides are TGTGCCAGCAGCACTTACGGGGGGGGGTACAATGAGCAGTTCTTC.